This TCR beta chain stems from a study of beta chain features in type 1 diabetes. Findings and caveats of the study: Type 1 diabetes patients had TCRB CDR3s that were shorter (moderately but significantly so) in all four CD4+ subsets.

cDNA synthesis used the whole RNA isolate, giving expressed TCRB sequences. Repertoires were generated with immunoSEQ multiplex PCR, while TCRdb's copy carries only in-frame clones and drops some. The sample consists of 150,000 to 200,000 clones, 63% of them appearing once. The V segment lost 0 bases and the J segment 0 bases; nucleotides outside the gene matches: 4. Germline loops: CDR1 LGHNA, CDR2 YSLEER. This CDR3 region has 17 residues. In this sample, this clone turned up a few times. Its antigen is as yet unknown. The genes are TRBV4-3 and TRBJ2-3; 9 bases match TRBD2. The receptor was derived from a young man with type 1 diabetes. The specimen was naive CD4+ T cells from blood. CDR3 residues: CASSQDWLAGSTDTQYF. As DNA, the CDR3 is TGCGCCAGCAGCCAAGATTGGCTAGCGGGAAGCACAGATACGCAGTATTTT.